The T cell receptor (beta chain) under discussion was sequenced for a study of blood T cells in healthy people across ages. This CDR3 spans 16 amino acids. Germline V gene lookup returns CDR1 DFQATT and CDR2 SNEGSKA (reference sequence). V dropped 6 bases and J dropped 2; count of bases not matched to a gene: 11. Each sample had at least 7 million PBMCs isolated. As to this clonotype: Its antigen remains unknown.

Notes on the study in general: Reliance upon unsorted PBMCs precluded definitive naive versus antigen-experienced comparison. It was the long-lived donors that had more naive CD4+ cells and higher diversity than aged donors.

Next came a second PCR, run for about 7 to 12 cycles, which used a sample-barcoded 5' primer along with a J-beta primer mix. TCRdb analysed the 5' RACE reads with MiXCR anew, one entry per CDR3 protein. The sample includes more than 900,000 distinct CDR3 sequences, under 35% of them seen just once. These data were likewise used in another study, on T cells of mothers and their children. That source reports: Inherited differences only slightly affect thymic shaping of TCR recombination output.

The chain has TRBV20-1 and TRBJ2-3; 10 bases are a match to TRBD2. The receptor was derived from a woman between 35 and 50 years old in good health. Sequencing input: blood. The CDR3, as DNA: TGCAGTGCAGATGGCAGAGGGACTAGCGACACAGATACGCAGTATTTT. Translated: CSADGRGTSDTDTQYF.